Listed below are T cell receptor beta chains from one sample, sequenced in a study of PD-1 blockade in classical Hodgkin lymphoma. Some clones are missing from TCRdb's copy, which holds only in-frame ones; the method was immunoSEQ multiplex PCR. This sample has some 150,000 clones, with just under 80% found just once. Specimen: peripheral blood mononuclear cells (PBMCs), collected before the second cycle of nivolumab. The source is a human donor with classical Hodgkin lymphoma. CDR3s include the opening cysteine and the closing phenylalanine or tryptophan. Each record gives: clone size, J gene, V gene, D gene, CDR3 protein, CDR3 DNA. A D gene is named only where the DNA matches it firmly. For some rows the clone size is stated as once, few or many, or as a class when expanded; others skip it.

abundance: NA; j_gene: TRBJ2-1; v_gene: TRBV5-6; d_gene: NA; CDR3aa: CASSSGYNEQFF; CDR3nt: TGTGCCAGCAGCTCGGGTTACAATGAGCAGTTCTTC
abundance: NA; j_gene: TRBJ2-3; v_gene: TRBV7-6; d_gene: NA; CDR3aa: CASSPTRLSTDTQYF; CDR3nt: TGTGCCAGCAGCCCGACGCGTCTTTCAACAGATACGCAGTATTTT
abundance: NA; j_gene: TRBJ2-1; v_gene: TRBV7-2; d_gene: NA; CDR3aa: CASSLQPSGGSTGNEQFF; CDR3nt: TGTGCCAGCAGCTTGCAACCTTCGGGGGGCTCTACGGGAAATGAGCAGTTCTTC
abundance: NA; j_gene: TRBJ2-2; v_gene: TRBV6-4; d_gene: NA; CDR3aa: CASSEFAYTGELFF; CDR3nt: TGTGCCAGCAGTGAATTTGCGTACACCGGGGAGCTGTTTTTT
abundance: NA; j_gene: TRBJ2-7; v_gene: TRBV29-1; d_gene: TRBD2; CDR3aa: CSVSQLAGGPWEEQYF; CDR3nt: TGCAGCGTTTCCCAACTAGCGGGGGGGCCCTGGGAAGAGCAGTACTTC
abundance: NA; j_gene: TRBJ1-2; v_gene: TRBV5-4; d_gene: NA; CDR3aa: CASKEGQNYGYTF; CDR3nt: TGTGCCAGCAAGGAGGGGCAGAACTATGGCTACACCTTC
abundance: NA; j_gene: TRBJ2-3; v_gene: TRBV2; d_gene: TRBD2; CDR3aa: CASTRDYRTATDTQYF; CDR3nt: TGTGCCAGCACCAGGGACTACCGAACTGCCACAGATACGCAGTATTTT
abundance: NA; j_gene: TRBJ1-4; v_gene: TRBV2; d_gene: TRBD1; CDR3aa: CASRDRPATNEKLFF; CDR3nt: TGTGCCAGCCGGGACAGGCCAGCAACTAATGAAAAACTGTTTTTT
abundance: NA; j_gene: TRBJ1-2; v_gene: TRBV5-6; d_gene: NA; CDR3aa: CASSLARRRPNYGYTF; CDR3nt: TGTGCCAGCAGCTTGGCTCGCAGGAGACCTAACTATGGCTACACCTTC
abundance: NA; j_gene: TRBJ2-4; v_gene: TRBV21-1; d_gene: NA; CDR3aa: CASSKVGPVVAKNIQYF; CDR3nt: TGTGCCAGCAGCAAGGTTGGTCCAGTGGTAGCCAAAAACATTCAGTACTTC
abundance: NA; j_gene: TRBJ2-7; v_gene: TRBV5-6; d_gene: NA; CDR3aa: CASSLMGDRARQQYF; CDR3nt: TGTGCCAGCAGCCTGATGGGGGACCGCGCCCGCCAGCAGTACTTC
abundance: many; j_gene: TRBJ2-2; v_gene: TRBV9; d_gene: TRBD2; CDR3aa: CASSLGLAGVLEGTGELFF; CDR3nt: TGTGCCAGCAGCCTGGGACTAGCGGGAGTCCTCGAGGGGACCGGGGAGCTGTTTTTT
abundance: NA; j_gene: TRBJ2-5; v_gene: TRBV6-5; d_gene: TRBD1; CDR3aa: CASRWTGEGGETQYF; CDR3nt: TGTGCCAGCAGATGGACAGGGGAAGGCGGGGAGACCCAGTACTTC
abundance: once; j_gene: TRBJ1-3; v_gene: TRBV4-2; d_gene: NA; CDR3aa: CASSQAGAGANGNTIYF; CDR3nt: TGTGCCAGCAGCCAAGCCGGGGCAGGGGCCAACGGAAACACCATATATTTT
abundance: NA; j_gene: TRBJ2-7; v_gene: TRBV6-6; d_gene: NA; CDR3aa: CASSYPNYEQYF; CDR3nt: TGTGCCAGCAGTTACCCCAACTACGAGCAGTACTTC
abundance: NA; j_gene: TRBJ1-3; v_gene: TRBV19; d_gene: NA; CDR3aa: CATLGQGLSGNTIYF; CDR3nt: TGTGCCACCCTCGGGCAGGGGCTCTCTGGAAACACCATATATTTT
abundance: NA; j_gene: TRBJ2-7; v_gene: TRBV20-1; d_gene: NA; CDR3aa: CSAQDLYEQYF; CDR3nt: TGCAGTGCTCAGGACCTCTACGAGCAGTACTTC
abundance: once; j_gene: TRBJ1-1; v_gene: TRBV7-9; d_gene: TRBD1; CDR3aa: CASSLEGANTEAFF; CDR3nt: TGTGCCAGCAGCTTGGAGGGGGCGAACACTGAAGCTTTCTTT
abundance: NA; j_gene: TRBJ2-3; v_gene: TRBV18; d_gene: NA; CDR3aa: CASSGIGESTDTQYF; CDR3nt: TGTGCCAGCTCAGGAATCGGGGAAAGCACAGATACGCAGTATTTT
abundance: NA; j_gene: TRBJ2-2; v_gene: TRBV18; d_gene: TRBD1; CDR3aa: CATKQGMYTGELFF; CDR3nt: TGTGCCACCAAACAGGGGATGTACACCGGGGAGCTGTTTTTT
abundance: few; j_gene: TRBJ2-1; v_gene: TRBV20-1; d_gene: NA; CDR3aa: CSGGGEFF; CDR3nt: TGCAGCGGAGGAGGGGAGTTCTTC
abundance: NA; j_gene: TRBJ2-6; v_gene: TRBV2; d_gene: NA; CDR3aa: CASSSNSGANVLTF; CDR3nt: TGTGCCAGCAGTTCGAACTCTGGGGCCAACGTCCTGACTTTC
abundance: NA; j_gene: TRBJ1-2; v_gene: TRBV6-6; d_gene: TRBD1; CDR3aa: CASSYATPGTDGYTF; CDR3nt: TGTGCCAGCAGTTACGCTACACCCGGGACAGATGGCTACACCTTC
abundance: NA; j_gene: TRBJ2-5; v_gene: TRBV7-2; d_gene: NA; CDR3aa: CASSFRMVEETQYF; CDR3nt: TGTGCCAGCAGCTTTCGGATGGTGGAAGAGACCCAGTACTTC
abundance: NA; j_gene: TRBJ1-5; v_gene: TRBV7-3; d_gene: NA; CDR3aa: CASSRNSNIDGQPQHF; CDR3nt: TGTGCCAGCAGCCGCAATTCAAATATAGATGGTCAGCCCCAGCATTTT
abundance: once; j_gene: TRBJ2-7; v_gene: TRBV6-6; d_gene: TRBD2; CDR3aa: CASSYLPGRAGYEQYF; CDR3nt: TGTGCCAGCAGTTACCTCCCAGGGAGGGCCGGGTACGAGCAGTACTTC
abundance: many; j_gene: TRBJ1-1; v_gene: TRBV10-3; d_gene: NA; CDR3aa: CAISESAQNTEAFF; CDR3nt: TGTGCCATCAGTGAGTCAGCACAGAACACTGAAGCTTTCTTT
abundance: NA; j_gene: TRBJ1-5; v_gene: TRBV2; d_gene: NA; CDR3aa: CASSVVELNQPQHF; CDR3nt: TGTGCCAGCAGTGTGGTAGAGTTAAATCAGCCCCAGCATTTT
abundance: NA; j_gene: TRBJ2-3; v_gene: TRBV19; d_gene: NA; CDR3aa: CASKGGATDTQYF; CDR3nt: TGTGCCAGTAAGGGGGGGGCCACAGATACGCAGTATTTT
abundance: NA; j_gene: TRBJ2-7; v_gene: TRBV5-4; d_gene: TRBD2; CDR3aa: CASSSRLAGGEQYF; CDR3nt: TGTGCCAGCAGCTCCCGACTAGCGGGAGGAGAGCAGTACTTC
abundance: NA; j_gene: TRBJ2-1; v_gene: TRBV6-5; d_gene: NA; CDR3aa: CASSYGPGDNEQFF; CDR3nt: TGTGCCAGCAGTTACGGCCCGGGGGACAATGAGCAGTTCTTC
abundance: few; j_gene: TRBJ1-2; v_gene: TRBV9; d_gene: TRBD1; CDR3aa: CASSGRDRADYGYTF; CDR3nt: TGTGCCAGCAGCGGCCGGGACAGGGCGGACTATGGCTACACCTTC
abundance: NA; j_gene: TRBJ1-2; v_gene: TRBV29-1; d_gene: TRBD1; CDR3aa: CSVDPDRGDGYTF; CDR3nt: TGCAGCGTTGATCCCGACAGGGGGGATGGCTACACCTTC